These 15 T cell receptor beta chains share one sample of origin, sequenced in a study of blood T cells in healthy people across ages. The authors ran a second PCR of about 6 to 11 cycles using a sample-barcoded 5' primer and a J-beta primer mix. One entry per CDR3 protein results from TCRdb running MiXCR on the 5' RACE reads. The sample gives around 800,000 distinct CDR3 sequences, less than 60% of which show up once; 15% to 20% is in the top ten. Sequencing was carried out using blood. These receptors all stem from a man older than 75 in good health.

This clonotype was observed a handful of times. The chain combines TRBV12-3 or TRBV12-4 with TRBJ2-7; a weak D match, TRBD2 (6 bases). The V and J ends lost 6 bases and 6 bases respectively, with 12 bases between them. This CDR3 has 12 residues. The CDR3 reads CASSLTSREQYF. The CDR3 DNA follows: TGTGCCAGCAGCCTGACTAGTCGCGAGCAGTACTTC.

This rearrangement joins TRBV20-1 to TRBJ1-1, with 8 nucleotides matching TRBD1. This CDR3 spans 15 amino acids. Germline CDR1 is DFQATT and CDR2 is SNEGSKA (reference sequence). With V trimmed by 1 base and J by 2 bases, 6 bases remained unmatched. The CDR3 spells CSARVWTGPNTEAFF. In nucleotides, the CDR3 is TGCAGTGCTAGAGTTTGGACAGGGCCCAACACTGAAGCTTTCTTT.

This sequence joins TRBV6-5 and TRBJ1-5, with D possibly being TRBD1 (6 bases). V was shortened by 6 bases and J by 4 bases, with 16 bases between the two germline ends. The CDR3 loop spans 15 amino acids. Germline assignment: CDR1 MNHEY and CDR2 SVGAGI. As DNA, the CDR3 is TGTGCCAGCAGCGTAGCCCGGACAGTAAATCAGCCCCAGCATTTT. Its translation: CASSVARTVNQPQHF.

V usage is TRBV4-2 and J usage is TRBJ1-5; D perhaps matches TRBD1 (5 bases). Trimming removed 4 bases from V and 6 bases from J, with 10 bases in between. This CDR3 has 13 amino acids. The germline CDR1 and CDR2 sequences are LGHNA and YNFKEQ. DNA of the CDR3: TGTGCCAGCAGCCTCTCGGGGGTTCAGCCCCAGCATTTT. Residues: CASSLSGVQPQHF.

The chain joins TRBV7-9 to TRBJ1-2, with D maybe TRBD1 (5 bases). This CDR3 has 13 residues. Germline lookup yields CDR1 SEHNR and CDR2 FQNEAQ (reference sequence). V was pared by 3 bases and J by 4 bases, with 9 bases between. The CDR3 DNA is TGTGCCAGCAGCTTCGAAGGGGTCTATGGCTACACCTTC. It is translated as CASSFEGVYGYTF.

The rearrangement links TRBV24-1 to TRBJ2-3; 9 positions agree with TRBD2. The junction had 6 bases not matched to a gene; V was cut back by 5 bases and J by 4 bases. CDR3 size: 15 residues. CDR1 is KGHDR and CDR2 is SFDVKD in the germline V gene. CDR3 in DNA: TGTGCCACCAGTGTTGCGGGAGGGTGGGCAGATACGCAGTATTTT. Its translation is CATSVAGGWADTQYF.

V is TRBV24-1 and J is TRBJ2-2, with a tentative D call TRBD1 (5 bases). The CDR3 runs 17 residues. The germline V and J ends were trimmed by 1 base and 0 bases, with 11 bases remaining between them. Per germline, CDR1 KGHDR and CDR2 SFDVKD. The CDR3 sequence: CATSDLRAGTNTGELFF. CDR3 nucleotide sequence: TGTGCCACCAGTGATTTACGGGCAGGGACGAACACCGGGGAGCTGTTTTTT.

Only a few counts were recorded for this clonotype. The chain carries TRBV7-2 and TRBJ2-5; D may be TRBD1 or TRBD2 (6 bases each). Germline CDR1 SGHTA, CDR2 FQGNSA. V lost 5 bases, J lost 7 bases, and 14 bases lay in between. The CDR3 contains 13 residues. CDR3 nucleotide sequence: TGTGCCAGCAGCCCCTCAAGGGGGGCGACCCAGTACTTC. It specifies CASSPSRGATQYF. Combining the CDR3 with reference TRBV7-2 and TRBJ2-5 gives the whole variable domain GAGVSQSPSNKVTEKGKDVELRCDPISGHTALYWYRQSLGQGLEFLIYFQGNSAPDKSGLPSDRFSAERTGGSVSTLTIQRTQQEDSAVYLCASSPSRGATQYFGPGTRLLVL.

This clonotype was counted only a few times. V is TRBV9 and J is TRBJ2-7; D not resolved. Germline assignment: CDR1 SGDLS and CDR2 YYNGEE. The V gene lost 4 bases and the J gene lost 2 bases, with 10 bases spanning the gap. The CDR3 is made up of 13 amino acids. This CDR3 is CASSTGPTYEQYF. Here the CDR3 DNA reads TGTGCCAGCAGCACCGGACCAACCTACGAGCAGTACTTC.

This clonotype was detected a few times. The chain has TRBV20-1 and TRBJ2-1; a weak D match, TRBD1 (6 bases). Looked up from germline, CDR1 is DFQATT and CDR2 is SNEGSKA (reference sequence). CDR3 length equals 15 residues. Deletions cut 1 base from V and 3 bases from J, with 13 bases between. The CDR3 protein is CSARVRDNFYNEQFF. CDR3 bases: TGCAGTGCTAGAGTACGGGACAACTTCTACAATGAGCAGTTCTTC.

The gene calls are TRBV20-1 and TRBJ2-3; TRBD2 matches 12 bases. This CDR3 comprises 18 residues. Trimming took 0 bases from V and 6 from J; bases not matched to a gene: 13. Germline-derived CDR1 and CDR2 are DFQATT and SNEGSKA (reference sequence). The CDR3: CSARDPRLAGGPEDTQYF. CDR3 DNA: TGCAGTGCTAGAGATCCCCGGCTAGCGGGAGGGCCAGAGGATACGCAGTATTTT.

This clonotype was seen at least ten times. The chain carries TRBV11-3 and TRBJ2-1; 8 bases are shared with TRBD2. V was clipped by 1 base and J by 9 bases; unmatched bases: 8. CDR3 length: 15 amino acids. The germline gives CDR1 SGHNT, CDR2 YENEEA. CDR3 loop: CASSLAGTSPSEQFF. Written as DNA, the CDR3 is TGTGCCAGCAGCTTAGCGGGGACTAGTCCATCTGAGCAGTTCTTC.

As to this clonotype: A much larger clonotype is one base distant, so this may be a read error. V is TRBV6-7 and J is TRBJ1-2, with a possible D match to TRBD1 (5 bases). TRBV6-7 is given ORF status, its function remaining uncertain. V shed 1 base and J shed 3 bases, with 9 bases lying between them. The CDR3 contains 14 residues. In DNA form, the CDR3 reads TGTGCCAGCAGTTACTGGGGGACCCACTATGGCTACACCTTC. Translated, it gives CASSYWGTHYGYTF.

This clonotype turned up a few times. The chain couples TRBV30 to TRBJ2-3, with D perhaps matching TRBD2 (7 bases). Germline V gives CDR1 GTSNPN, CDR2 SVGIG (reference sequence). The CDR3 runs 15 residues. V was shortened by 0 bases and J by 6 bases, with 16 bases between the two germline ends. The DNA of the CDR3 is TGTGCCTGGAGTGTACCGGGGGGCAGGGGTGATACGCAGTATTTT. Translated, it gives CAWSVPGGRGDTQYF.

Regarding this clonotype: The junction does not match germline at one end; this may be a read error. This sequence joins TRBV24-1 and TRBJ1-2; TRBD1 aligns across 10 bases. Germline-derived CDR1 and CDR2 are KGHDR and SFDVKD. The CDR3 spans 17 residues. The CDR3 DNA reads as TGCGCCACCAGTGACTCTAAGACAGGGGGCGGCAACTATGGCTACACCTTC. It specifies CATSDSKTGGGNYGYTF.